The T cell receptor beta chain described here comes from a study of cytomegalovirus exposure and HLA in healthy donors. PCR involved 60 Vbeta and 13 Jbeta primers. Generated by immunoSEQ multiplex PCR, the TCRdb table keeps only in-frame clones and is missing some. Of approximately 150,000 clones listed, roughly two thirds are singletons. Study-level findings and limits: Within a later analysis, the majority of CMV-associated TCR beta chains appeared HLA-restricted. A highly shared variant cluster was judged a likely technical artifact. Researchers counted 180 or so TCR beta chains as cytomegalovirus-associated.

The CDR3 runs 18 residues. CDR1 is LNHDA and CDR2 is SQIVND in the germline V gene (reference sequence). Trimming took 7 bases from V and 3 from J; bases not matched to a gene: 14. Details on this clone: The antigen is undetermined.

V is TRBV19 and J is TRBJ2-2, with 10 nucleotides matching TRBD2. Input material: PBMCs. This clonotype originated in a woman in her thirties in good health and CMV-seronegative. For the CDR3, the DNA is TGTGCCAGTACCAACGCCCGGACTAGCGGAACTCACACCGGGGAGCTGTTTTTT. Its translation is CASTNARTSGTHTGELFF.